Listed here are 30 T cell receptor beta chains from one sample, sequenced in a study of blood T cell repertoires in COVID-19. Profiled with immunoSEQ multiplex PCR; TCRdb holds only in-frame clones, not every one. The repertoire holds roughly 59,000 clones, with around 79% as singletons. Material: peripheral blood. These receptors were taken from a human donor in a cohort sampled during active COVID-19.

This clone was recorded a few times. J is TRBJ1-2 and V is TRBV7-8, with D maybe TRBD1 (5 bases). Germline values: CDR1 SGHVS, CDR2 FQNEAQ. The V end lost 7 bases, the J end lost 4 bases, and 25 bases lay between the germline ends. The CDR3 contains 17 residues. The chain's CDR3 is CASTQGVVAGPVYGYTF. The CDR3 DNA is TGTGCCAGCACCCAAGGGGTTGTAGCAGGACCCGTCTATGGCTACACCTTC.

This clone was seen once. J is TRBJ1-4 and V is TRBV5-4; the match to TRBD1 covers 10 bases. Trimming took 4 bases from V and 8 from J; bases not matched to a gene: 14. Per the germline V gene, CDR1 is SGHNT and CDR2 is YYREEE (reference sequence). The CDR3 loop spans 17 amino acids. CDR3 in amino acids: CASSPYGTGERWEKLFF. The CDR3, as DNA: TGTGCCAGCAGCCCGTACGGGACAGGGGAGAGGTGGGAAAAACTGTTTTTT.

The chain combines TRBV7-2 with TRBJ2-3; D perhaps matches TRBD2 (6 bases). The CDR3 consists of 14 residues. The V gene lost 3 bases and the J gene lost 6 bases, with 13 bases spanning the gap. The germline V gene encodes CDR1 SGHTA and CDR2 FQGNSA. The CDR3 DNA follows: TGTGCCAGCAGCTTGGTTAAGGCGGGGGATACGCAGTATTTT. Translating gives CASSLVKAGDTQYF.

CDR3 region: CASSVDTGTTEFF. As DNA, the CDR3 is TGTGCCAGCAGCGTAGATACGGGGACTACAGAGTTCTTC. The chain joins TRBV9 to TRBJ2-1, with TRBD2 identical over 7 bases. After removal of 0 bases from V and 14 bases from J, the junction contained 8 bases not matched to a gene. There are 13 residues in the CDR3. Germline-derived CDR1 and CDR2 are SGDLS and YYNGEE.

The gene calls are TRBV24-1 and TRBJ2-7; the D gene is possibly TRBD2 (6 bases). Trimming cost V 5 bases and J 4 bases, with 17 bases left between them. CDR3 length: 15 residues. The germline CDR1 and CDR2 sequences are KGHDR and SFDVKD. DNA for the CDR3: TGTGCCACCAGTGGATCTGGCGGGGATATTTACGAGCAGTACTTC. This gives the protein CATSGSGGDIYEQYF.

The V and J genes are TRBV30 and TRBJ2-1; the D is unclear. The CDR3 contains 14 residues. V was shortened by 2 bases and J by 4 bases, with 12 bases between the two germline ends. The germline gives CDR1 GTSNPN, CDR2 SVGIG (reference sequence). This chain's CDR3 is CAWSSLGGYNEQFF. In DNA, the CDR3 is TGTGCCTGGAGTAGTTTAGGCGGTTACAATGAGCAGTTCTTC.

This clone showed up just a few times. This chain links TRBV7-3 with TRBJ2-7; 7 bases match TRBD2. V trimming: 5 bases; J trimming: 6 bases; junction bases outside the gene matches: 7. The CDR3 runs to 13 residues. The germline gives CDR1 SGHTA, CDR2 FQGTGA. The CDR3 nucleotides are TGTGCCAGCAGCCCACGGACTAGTTCCGAGCAGTACTTC. Translating it yields CASSPRTSSEQYF.

In this sample, this clone turned up once. The chain couples TRBV28 to TRBJ2-1, with D uncertain. Germline V gene data show CDR1 as MDHEN and CDR2 as SYDVKM. V was trimmed by 4 bases and J by 7 bases, leaving 17 bases between them. The length of the CDR3 is 15 residues. The CDR3 region is CASSSMGLKSNEQFF. CDR3 DNA sequence: TGTGCCAGCAGTTCCATGGGCCTCAAGTCTAATGAGCAGTTCTTC.

V and J are TRBV5-1 and TRBJ2-1, with a tentative D call TRBD2 (5 bases). Germline V gives CDR1 SGHRS, CDR2 YFSETQ. The length of the CDR3 is 14 residues. Trimming removed 4 bases at V and 7 bases at J, with 15 bases between. The CDR3 DNA reads TGCGCCAGCAGCGGCACGAGGGTTGGGAATGAGCAGTTCTTC. It specifies CASSGTRVGNEQFF.

The rearrangement joins TRBV3-1 (or the pseudogene TRBV3-2) to TRBJ2-5, with D hard to call. V was shortened by 5 bases and J by 4 bases, with 8 bases between the two germline ends. CDR1 and CDR2 (germline): LGHDT, YNNKEL (reference sequence). There are 12 residues in the CDR3. The CDR3 coding sequence is TGTGCCAGCAGCTGGGCCTCAGAGACCCAGTACTTC. Protein sequence: CASSWASETQYF.

J is TRBJ1-1 and V is TRBV9, with D tentatively TRBD1 (5 bases). Germline V lookup: CDR1 SGDLS, CDR2 YYNGEE. The CDR3 length is 15 residues. Trimming removed 0 bases at V and 5 bases at J, with 14 bases between. CDR3 in amino acids: CASSVVRGAGTEAFF. The CDR3 bases are TGTGCCAGCAGCGTAGTTCGGGGCGCGGGGACTGAAGCTTTCTTT.

This clone came up once. The rearrangement uses TRBV5-1 and TRBJ2-7; the match to TRBD2 covers 12 bases. Trimming cost V 4 bases and J 3 bases; bases outside gene matches: 2. CDR1 and CDR2 from the germline V gene are SGHRS and YFSETQ. The CDR3 consists of 14 residues. The CDR3: CASSMTSGSYEQYF. The CDR3 DNA is TGCGCCAGCAGCATGACTAGCGGGAGCTACGAGCAGTACTTC.

V and J are TRBV10-3 and TRBJ2-7; D unresolved. This CDR3 has 13 residues. Germline V gives CDR1 ENHRY, CDR2 SYGVKD. V was pared by 8 bases and J by 2 bases, with 13 bases between. CDR3 coding DNA: TGTGCCATCTTCGGAGAGTGGACCTACGAGCAGTACTTC. Its protein is CAIFGEWTYEQYF.

V usage is TRBV30 and J usage is TRBJ1-3; D not resolved. CDR3 length: 13 amino acids. V was shortened by 0 bases and J by 4 bases, with 7 bases between the two germline ends. Per the germline V gene, CDR1 is GTSNPN and CDR2 is SVGIG (reference sequence). The CDR3 bases are TGTGCCTGGAGTGTAGCGGAAGGAAACACCATATATTTT. Translation gives CAWSVAEGNTIYF. Supplemented by reference TRBV30 and TRBJ1-3, the full variable domain reads SQTIHQWPATLVQPVGSPLSLECTVEGTSNPNLYWYRQAAGRGLQLLFYSVGIGQISSEVPQNLSASRPQDRQFILSSKKLLLSDSGFYLCAWSVAEGNTIYFGEGSWLTVV.

This clone was observed a handful of times. This chain joins TRBV30 and TRBJ2-7; the match to TRBD2 covers 10 bases. Germline values: CDR1 GTSNPN, CDR2 SVGIG (reference sequence). Trimming cost V 3 bases and J 0 bases; bases outside gene matches: 8. This CDR3 has 16 amino acids. CDR3: CAWRPRGLAASYEQYF. The CDR3 nucleotides are TGTGCCTGGAGACCCCGAGGACTAGCGGCCTCCTACGAGCAGTACTTC.

This chain joins TRBV4-2 and TRBJ2-6; D unclear. The germline V and J ends were trimmed by 4 bases and 4 bases, with 14 bases remaining between them. Germline CDR1 LGHNA, CDR2 YNFKEQ. The CDR3 covers 16 residues. The CDR3 sequence: CASSPLTRGGANVLTF. CDR3 nucleotides: TGTGCCAGCAGCCCCCTAACCCGAGGAGGGGCCAACGTCCTGACTTTC.

The genes are TRBV2 and TRBJ1-2; D not certain. The germline V gene has CDR1 SNHLY and CDR2 FYNNEI. Trimming removed 6 bases at V and 5 bases at J, with 13 bases between. The CDR3 is 13 residues long. CDR3 coding DNA: TGTGCCAGCAGCCCTGGGCAGGAATATGGCTACACCTTC. Translated: CASSPGQEYGYTF.

This clone was counted only a few times. The gene calls are TRBV28 and TRBJ1-5, with a weak D call TRBD1 (6 bases). Between the trimmed V and J ends, which lost 6 bases and 5 bases, there was a span of 14 bases. The CDR3 length is 14 residues. Germline CDR1 is MDHEN and CDR2 is SYDVKM. CDR3 in amino acids: CASRPGGPHQPQHF. The CDR3 nucleotides read TGTGCCAGCAGACCGGGGGGGCCCCATCAGCCCCAGCATTTT.

The chain is built from TRBV7-2 and TRBJ2-7; D is perhaps TRBD1 (7 bases). Germline assignment: CDR1 SGHTA and CDR2 FQGNSA. Between the trimmed V and J ends, which lost 0 bases and 2 bases, there was a span of 14 bases. The CDR3 is 16 amino acids. The CDR3 region is CASSLAAGGGPYEQYF. The CDR3 DNA reads TGTGCCAGCAGCTTAGCGGCAGGAGGGGGCCCCTACGAGCAGTACTTC.

The chain combines TRBV7-9 with TRBJ2-5, with 7 bases lining up with TRBD2. The V gene's germline CDR1 is SEHNR and CDR2 FQNEAQ (reference sequence). The V and J ends lost 3 bases and 4 bases, in that order; junction bases with no gene match: 5. The CDR3 consists of 14 residues. The CDR3 loop is CASSLAGAVETQYF. CDR3 nucleotide sequence: TGTGCCAGCAGCTTGGCGGGAGCGGTAGAGACCCAGTACTTC.

V and J are TRBV18 and TRBJ1-3, with TRBD1 matching over 9 bases. There are 18 residues in the CDR3. Germline V gives CDR1 KGHSH, CDR2 LQKENI. The V segment lost 3 bases and the J segment 1 base; nucleotides outside the gene matches: 10. Here the CDR3 DNA reads TGTGCCAGCTCACCCTGGGACAGGGCATCTTCGTCTGGAAACACCATATATTTT. Protein product: CASSPWDRASSSGNTIYF.

The chain has TRBV3-1 (or the pseudogene TRBV3-2) and TRBJ1-1; TRBD1 is a possible D gene (6 bases). The CDR3 runs 12 residues. V lost 4 bases to trimming and J lost 11 bases, with 14 bases between them. In germline, CDR1 is LGHDT, CDR2 YNNKEL (reference sequence). The CDR3 region has the DNA TGTGCCAGCAGCCGCAAGGGGGGGGACGCTTTCTTT. Translation gives CASSRKGGDAFF.

A single count supports this clone. The V gene is TRBV4-3, the J gene TRBJ2-3; perhaps TRBD2 as D (7 bases). CDR3 length: 15 residues. CDR1 is LGHNA and CDR2 is YSLEER in the germline V gene. Trimming took 1 base from V and 2 from J, leaving 10 bases between them. CDR3 DNA: TGCGCCAGCAGCCAAGTAGGGGGGGCCACAGATACGCAGTATTTT. Translating gives CASSQVGGATDTQYF.

This clone was seen just once. The chain is built from TRBV6-5 and TRBJ1-1; no clear D gene. This CDR3 is 13 amino acids long. Per the germline V gene, CDR1 is MNHEY and CDR2 is SVGAGI. V lost 7 bases and J lost 1, with 10 bases in between. The CDR3 DNA is TGTGCCAGCACCGGGTTTCCGAACACTGAAGCTTTCTTT. This codes for CASTGFPNTEAFF.

CDR3 sequence: CAWSLGGETQYF. Written as DNA, the CDR3 is TGTGCCTGGAGTCTGGGAGGAGAGACCCAGTACTTC. The chain is built from TRBV30 and TRBJ2-5; maybe TRBD2 (6 bases). V lost 2 bases to trimming and J lost 4 bases, with 8 bases between them. Germline-derived CDR1 and CDR2 are GTSNPN and SVGIG (reference sequence). There are 12 residues in the CDR3.

The chain joins TRBV2 to TRBJ2-1, with 13 bases fitting TRBD2. CDR3 length: 18 amino acids. J gave up 1 base and V 1 base, and 4 bases lay outside the gene matches. Per germline, CDR1 SNHLY and CDR2 FYNNEI. The CDR3 reads CASSEGTSGSDSYNEQFF. The CDR3 bases are TGTGCCAGCAGTGAAGGGACTAGCGGGAGTGATTCCTACAATGAGCAGTTCTTC.

V and J are TRBV7-8 and TRBJ2-3; TRBD2 matches at 11 bases. Germline CDR1 and CDR2: SGHVS and FQNEAQ. The CDR3 is made up of 16 amino acids. V lost 4 bases to trimming and J lost 6 bases; unmatched junction nucleotides: 9. The DNA for the CDR3 is TGTGCCAGCAGCTCAAGCACTAGCGGGAGTATGGATACGCAGTATTTT. Its protein is CASSSSTSGSMDTQYF.

This chain connects TRBV5-6 to TRBJ1-2; no clear D. The germline CDR1 and CDR2 sequences are SGHDT and YYEEEE. The CDR3 loop spans 14 amino acids. Trimming pared 4 bases from V and 2 bases from J, leaving 12 bases between. The CDR3 DNA reads TGTGCCAGCAGCGACCTAGCTTTGAACTATGGCTACACCTTC. Its protein is CASSDLALNYGYTF.

This chain uses TRBV28 with TRBJ1-2, with D tentatively TRBD1 (5 bases). The length of the CDR3 is 13 residues. CDR1 is MDHEN, CDR2 SYDVKM, per germline. The ends were cut back, 2 bases at V and 7 bases at J, with 11 bases in the middle. CDR3 residues: CASSLTQGGGYTF. CDR3 bases: TGTGCCAGCAGTTTAACCCAGGGTGGTGGCTACACCTTC.

This clone was seen a single time. CDR3 DNA sequence: TGTGCCAGCAGCTTACTGACTAGCGCAAGATCTAGCACAGATACGCAGTATTTT. Amino acid sequence: CASSLLTSARSSTDTQYF. The chain uses TRBV11-2 and TRBJ2-3, with 8 bases aligning to TRBD2. Germline V gene sequence: CDR1 SGHAT, CDR2 FQNNGV. The trim removed 2 bases at V and 0 bases at J, leaving 10 bases unmatched. This CDR3 comprises 18 residues.